The 21 T cell receptor beta chains below all came from one sample that was sequenced in a study of monozygotic twins with inflammatory bowel disease. From its re-call of the 5' RACE reads, TCRdb lists each CDR3 protein once, without DNA. The listing contains approximately 420,000 distinct CDR3 sequences. The sample was blood. Every receptor here comes from a human donor with ulcerative colitis or Crohn's disease, or a healthy co-twin of an affected twin (not recorded which).

V usage is TRBV7-9 and J usage is TRBJ1-2; TCRdb selects TRBD1, and the lack of DNA leaves this call unchecked. CDR1 is SEHNR, CDR2 FQNEAQ, per germline (reference sequence). The CDR3 totals 17 residues. CDR3 protein: CASSPRAGEIYNYGYTF.

The rearrangement joins TRBV11-1 to TRBJ1-1; there is no DNA to check the TCRdb D call of TRBD1. The CDR3 is 15 residues long. The V gene's germline CDR1 is SGHAT and CDR2 FQDESV (reference sequence). The CDR3 protein is CASSVREVMNTEAFF.

V and J are TRBV6-1 and TRBJ1-3; TCRdb indicates TRBD1, and absent DNA this call remains unverified. Germline V CDR1 and CDR2: MNHNS, SASEGT. CDR3 length: 15 amino acids. CDR3 sequence reads: CASINGRGIGNTIYF.

The genes are TRBV5-1 and TRBJ1-2; without DNA, the TCRdb call of TRBD1 cannot be checked. CDR3 length: 14 amino acids. Germline-derived CDR1 and CDR2 are SGHRS and YFSETQ. The CDR3 spells CASSLDSGQDGYTF. Combining the CDR3 with reference TRBV5-1 and TRBJ1-2 gives the whole variable domain KAGVTQTPRYLIKTRGQQVTLSCSPISGHRSVSWYQQTPGQGLQFLFEYFSETQRNKGNFPGRFSGRQFSNSRSEMNVSTLELGDSALYLCASSLDSGQDGYTFGSGTRLTVV.

This rearrangement joins TRBV5-1 to TRBJ1-6. CDR3 length equals 13 residues. From germline, CDR1 is SGHRS and CDR2 YFSETQ. CDR3 loop: CASSFSADSPLHF.

This chain links TRBV25-1 with TRBJ1-5; TCRdb calls TRBD1, which cannot be checked without DNA. This CDR3 region has 12 residues. CDR1 and CDR2 from the germline V gene are MGHDK and SYGVNS. The CDR3 loop reads CASGQGNQPQHF.

The chain combines TRBV5-6 with TRBJ2-7; TCRdb selects TRBD1, and the lack of DNA leaves this call unchecked. Germline CDR1 and CDR2: SGHDT and YYEEEE. This CDR3 comprises 14 residues. This CDR3 is CASSPGTHSYEQYF.

The V and J genes are TRBV27 and TRBJ2-7. The CDR3 runs to 14 residues. Germline V gives CDR1 MNHEY, CDR2 SMNVEV (reference sequence). The CDR3 loop is CASSLTRGSTEQYF.

The J gene is TRBJ1-2, the V gene TRBV6-2 or TRBV6-3. This CDR3 has 11 amino acids. Germline lookup yields CDR1 MNHEY and CDR2 SVGEGT. CDR3 amino acids: CASSYSYGYTF.

The V gene is TRBV29-1, the J gene TRBJ1-1; TCRdb gives TRBD1 as the D gene, but with no DNA this cannot be confirmed. There are 13 residues in the CDR3. CDR1 and CDR2 from the germline V gene are SQVTM and ANQGSEA. This CDR3 is CSARQGLNTEAFF.

The chain joins TRBV6-1 to TRBJ1-6; TCRdb indicates TRBD1, and absent DNA this call remains unverified. Germline values: CDR1 MNHNS, CDR2 SASEGT. The CDR3 covers 15 residues. CDR3 sequence reads: CASSRAGQTNSPLHF.

The chain joins TRBV5-4 to TRBJ1-2; TCRdb lists TRBD1, though no DNA is available to test this call. Per the germline V gene, CDR1 is SGHNT and CDR2 is YYREEE (reference sequence). The CDR3 covers 15 residues. The CDR3: CASSYKWGVHYGYTF.

J is TRBJ1-6 and V is TRBV5-6; TCRdb selects TRBD1, and the lack of DNA leaves this call unchecked. Germline V gene sequence: CDR1 SGHDT, CDR2 YYEEEE. The CDR3 has 14 residues. The CDR3 here is CASSGGTGVSPLHF.

The chain couples TRBV20-1 to TRBJ2-7; absent DNA, TCRdb's TRBD1 call cannot be checked. Germline V lookup: CDR1 DFQATT, CDR2 SNEGSKA (reference sequence). There are 15 residues in the CDR3. The CDR3 region is CSARSRDSGGLEQYF.

This chain joins TRBV3-1 and TRBJ2-1; as DNA is missing, the TRBD2 call by TCRdb cannot be tested. The CDR3 is made up of 15 amino acids. Germline values: CDR1 LGHDT, CDR2 YNNKEL (reference sequence). Here the CDR3 reads CASSPRFDPSNEQFF.

V gene TRBV20-1 combines with J gene TRBJ2-7; TCRdb gives TRBD2 as the D gene, but with no DNA this cannot be confirmed. The CDR3 covers 13 residues. Germline V gene data show CDR1 as DFQATT and CDR2 as SNEGSKA (reference sequence). CDR3 sequence: CSASKTSGYEQYF.

V is TRBV5-1 and J is TRBJ1-2. CDR1 and CDR2 from the germline V gene are SGHRS and YFSETQ. The CDR3 extends over 13 amino acids. The CDR3 sequence is CASSLDGTYGYTF.

The rearrangement links TRBV20-1 to TRBJ2-1; TCRdb indicates TRBD2, and absent DNA this call remains unverified. The CDR3 spans 18 residues. The germline V gene encodes CDR1 DFQATT and CDR2 SNEGSKA (reference sequence). The CDR3 loop reads CSARDRAASGRKYNEQFF.

This chain connects TRBV5-1 to TRBJ2-1; absent DNA, TCRdb's TRBD1 call cannot be checked. In germline, CDR1 is SGHRS, CDR2 YFSETQ. The CDR3 length is 17 residues. CDR3 region: CASILAPVTGGYNEQFF.

This chain uses TRBV7-8 with TRBJ1-5; lacking DNA, the TRBD1 call made by TCRdb goes unchecked. Germline V gene lookup returns CDR1 SGHVS and CDR2 FQNEAQ. The length of the CDR3 is 16 residues. The CDR3 loop reads CATVPGQLYSNQPQHF.

V and J are TRBV5-4 and TRBJ2-1; as DNA is missing, the TRBD2 call by TCRdb cannot be tested. Germline V gene data show CDR1 as SGHNT and CDR2 as YYREEE (reference sequence). CDR3 length equals 14 residues. CDR3 region: CASSQKAGDNEQLF.